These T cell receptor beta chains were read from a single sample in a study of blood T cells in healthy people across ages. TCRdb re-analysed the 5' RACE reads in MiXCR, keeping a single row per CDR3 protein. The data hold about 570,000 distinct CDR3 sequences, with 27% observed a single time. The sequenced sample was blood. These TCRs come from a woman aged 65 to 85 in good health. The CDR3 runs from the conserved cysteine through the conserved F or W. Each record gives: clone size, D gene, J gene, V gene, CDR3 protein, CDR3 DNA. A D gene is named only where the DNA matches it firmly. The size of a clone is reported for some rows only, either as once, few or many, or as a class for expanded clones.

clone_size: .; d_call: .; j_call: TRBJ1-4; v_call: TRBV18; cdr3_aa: CASSPGTEKLFF; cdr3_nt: TGTGCCAGCTCACCGGGGACCGAAAAACTGTTTTTT
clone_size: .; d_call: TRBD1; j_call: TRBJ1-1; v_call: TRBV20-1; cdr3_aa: CSARRQGRSNTEAFF; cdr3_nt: TGCAGTGCTAGAAGACAGGGGAGATCGAACACTGAAGCTTTCTTT
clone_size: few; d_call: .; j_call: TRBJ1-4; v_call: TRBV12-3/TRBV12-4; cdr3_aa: CASTRYDSSEKLFF; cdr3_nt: TGTGCCAGCACCCGTTACGACAGTAGTGAAAAACTGTTTTTT
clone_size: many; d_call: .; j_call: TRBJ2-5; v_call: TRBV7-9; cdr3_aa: CASSLAWQEQETQYF; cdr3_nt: TGTGCCAGCAGCTTAGCTTGGCAGGAGCAAGAGACCCAGTACTTC
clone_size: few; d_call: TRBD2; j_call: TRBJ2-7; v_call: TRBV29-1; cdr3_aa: CSVELGSGGYEQYF; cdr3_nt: TGCAGCGTTGAATTGGGTAGCGGGGGGTACGAGCAGTACTTC
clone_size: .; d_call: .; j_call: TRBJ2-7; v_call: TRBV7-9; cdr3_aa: CASSLAGLPYEQYF; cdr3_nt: TGTGCCAGCAGCTTAGCGGGCCTCCCCTACGAGCAGTACTTC
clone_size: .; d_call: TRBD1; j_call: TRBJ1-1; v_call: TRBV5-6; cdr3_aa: CASSLLDRVGTEAFF; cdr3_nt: TGTGCCAGCAGCCTTCTAGACAGGGTCGGCACTGAAGCTTTCTTT
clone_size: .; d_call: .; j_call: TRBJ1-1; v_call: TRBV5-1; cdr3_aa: CASSFSGDTEALF; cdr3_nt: TGCGCCAGCAGCTTCTCAGGGGACACTGAAGCTCTCTTT
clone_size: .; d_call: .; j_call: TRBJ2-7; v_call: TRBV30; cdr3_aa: CAGITGLSYEQYF; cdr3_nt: TGTGCCGGGATTACAGGGCTCTCCTACGAGCAGTACTTC
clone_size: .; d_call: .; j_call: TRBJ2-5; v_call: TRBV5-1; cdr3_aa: CASSFGAQEIQYF; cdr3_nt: TGCGCCAGCAGCTTCGGGGCCCAAGAGATCCAGTACTTC